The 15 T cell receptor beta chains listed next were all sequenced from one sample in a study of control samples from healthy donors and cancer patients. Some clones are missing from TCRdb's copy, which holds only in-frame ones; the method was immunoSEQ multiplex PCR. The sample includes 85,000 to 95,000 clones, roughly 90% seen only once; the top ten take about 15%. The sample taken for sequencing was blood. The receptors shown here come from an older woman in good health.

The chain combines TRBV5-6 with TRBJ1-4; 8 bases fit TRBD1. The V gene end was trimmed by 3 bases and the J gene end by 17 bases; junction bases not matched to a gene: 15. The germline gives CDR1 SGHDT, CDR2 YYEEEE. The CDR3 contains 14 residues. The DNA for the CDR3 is TGTGCCAGCAGCTCCCGGGGGGGCGACAGGGGACTATTTTTT. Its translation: CASSSRGGDRGLFF.

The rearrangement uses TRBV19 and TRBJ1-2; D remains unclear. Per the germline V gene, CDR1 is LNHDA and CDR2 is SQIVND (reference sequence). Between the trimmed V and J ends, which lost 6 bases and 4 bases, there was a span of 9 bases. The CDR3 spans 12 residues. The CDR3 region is CASRLAGYGYTF. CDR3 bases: TGTGCCAGTAGACTTGCGGGCTATGGCTACACCTTC.

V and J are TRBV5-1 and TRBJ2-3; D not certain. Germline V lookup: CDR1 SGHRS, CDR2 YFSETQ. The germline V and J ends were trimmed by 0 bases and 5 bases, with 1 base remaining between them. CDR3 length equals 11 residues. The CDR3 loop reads CASSLEDTQYF. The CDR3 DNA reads TGCGCCAGCAGCTTGGAAGATACGCAGTATTTT.

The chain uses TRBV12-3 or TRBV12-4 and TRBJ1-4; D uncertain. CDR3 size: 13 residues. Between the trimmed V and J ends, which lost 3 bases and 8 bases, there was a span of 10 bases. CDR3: CASSFLLGEKLFF. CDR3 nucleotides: TGTGCCAGCAGTTTTCTCTTGGGCGAAAAACTGTTTTTT.

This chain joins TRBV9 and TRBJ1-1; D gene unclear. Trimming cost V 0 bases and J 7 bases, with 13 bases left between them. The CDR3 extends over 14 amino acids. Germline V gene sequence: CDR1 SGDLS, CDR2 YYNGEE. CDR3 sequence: CASSVGWISSEAFF. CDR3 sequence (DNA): TGTGCCAGCAGCGTAGGGTGGATAAGCAGTGAAGCTTTCTTT.

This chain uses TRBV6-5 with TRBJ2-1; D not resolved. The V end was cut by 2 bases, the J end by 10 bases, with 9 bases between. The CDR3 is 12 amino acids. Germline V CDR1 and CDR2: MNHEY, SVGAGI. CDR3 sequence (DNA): TGTGCCAGCAGTTACCTCAACAGAGAGCAGTTCTTC. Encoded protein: CASSYLNREQFF.

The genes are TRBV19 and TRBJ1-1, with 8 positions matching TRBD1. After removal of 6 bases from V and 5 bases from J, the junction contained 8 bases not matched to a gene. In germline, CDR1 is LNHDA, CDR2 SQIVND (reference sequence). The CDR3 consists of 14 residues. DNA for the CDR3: TGTGCCAGTAGCCTTGGACAGGGTTGGACTGAAGCTTTCTTT. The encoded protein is CASSLGQGWTEAFF.

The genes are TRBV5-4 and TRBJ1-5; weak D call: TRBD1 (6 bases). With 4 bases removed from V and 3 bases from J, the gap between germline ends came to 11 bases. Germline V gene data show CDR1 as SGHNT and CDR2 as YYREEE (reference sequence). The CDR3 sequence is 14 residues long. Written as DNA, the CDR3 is TGTGCCAGCAGCGCGGACAGAACCAATCAGCCCCAGCATTTT. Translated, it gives CASSADRTNQPQHF.

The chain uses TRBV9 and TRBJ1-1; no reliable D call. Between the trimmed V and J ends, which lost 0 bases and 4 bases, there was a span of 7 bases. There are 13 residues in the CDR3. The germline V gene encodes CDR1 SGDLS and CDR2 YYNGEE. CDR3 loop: CASSVAGSTEAFF. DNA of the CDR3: TGTGCCAGCAGCGTAGCTGGGTCCACTGAAGCTTTCTTT.

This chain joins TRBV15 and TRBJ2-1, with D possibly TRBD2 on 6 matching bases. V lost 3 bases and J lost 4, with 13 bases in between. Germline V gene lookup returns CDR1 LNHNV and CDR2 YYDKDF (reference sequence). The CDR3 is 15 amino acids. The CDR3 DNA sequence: TGTGCCACCAGCAGCGGGGCTAGCGTATACAATGAGCAGTTCTTC. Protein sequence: CATSSGASVYNEQFF.

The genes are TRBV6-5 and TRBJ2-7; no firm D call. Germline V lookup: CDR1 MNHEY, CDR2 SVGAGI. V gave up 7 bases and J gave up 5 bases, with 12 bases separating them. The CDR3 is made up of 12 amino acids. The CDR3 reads CASTSGSHEQYF. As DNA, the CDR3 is TGTGCCAGCACCTCTGGGTCCCACGAGCAGTACTTC.

CDR3 DNA sequence: TGTGCCAGCAGCACACCGGCCCTAGCAACAGATACGCAGTATTTT. Encoded protein: CASSTPALATDTQYF. This chain connects TRBV6-2 or TRBV6-3 to TRBJ2-3, with a possible D match to TRBD2 (5 bases). V lost 6 bases and J 3 bases, leaving 16 bases between the germline ends. Germline V gene lookup returns CDR1 MNHEY and CDR2 SVGEGT. The CDR3 totals 15 residues.

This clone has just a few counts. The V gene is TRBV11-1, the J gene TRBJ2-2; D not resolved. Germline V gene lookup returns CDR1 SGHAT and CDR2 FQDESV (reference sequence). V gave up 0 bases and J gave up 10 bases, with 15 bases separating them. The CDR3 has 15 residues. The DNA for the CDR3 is TGTGCCAGCAGCTTAGCGTCCCTCAACGGTCCGGAGCTGTTTTTT. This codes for CASSLASLNGPELFF.

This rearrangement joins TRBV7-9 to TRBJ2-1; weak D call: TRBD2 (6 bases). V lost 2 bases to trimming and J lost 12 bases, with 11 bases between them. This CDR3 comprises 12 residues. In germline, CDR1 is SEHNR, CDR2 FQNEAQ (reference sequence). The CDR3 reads CASSLFGRGQFF. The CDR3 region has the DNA TGTGCCAGCAGCTTATTCGGGCGGGGGCAGTTCTTC.

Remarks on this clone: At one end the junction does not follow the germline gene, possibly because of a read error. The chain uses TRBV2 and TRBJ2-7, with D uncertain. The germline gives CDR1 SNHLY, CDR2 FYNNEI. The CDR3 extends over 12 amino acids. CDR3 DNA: TGTGCCAGCAGTGGGGCCCAGGTCCCGGAACAGTTC. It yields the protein CASSGAQVPEQF.